Presented here are 19 T cell receptor beta chains from one specimen sequenced in a study of T cell responses to AZD1222 COVID-19 vaccine. Clones were sequenced by immunoSEQ multiplex PCR, and TCRdb holds only the in-frame ones, with some missing. The data show about 150,000 clones, roughly 90% seen once. Sequences were derived from peripheral blood, sampled on day 0 of AZD1222 vaccination. Receptors originate from an adult in good health.

The rearrangement links TRBV6-5 to TRBJ1-1; D gene uncertain. V lost 5 bases to trimming and J lost 2 bases, with 6 bases between them. The V gene's germline CDR1 is MNHEY and CDR2 SVGAGI. The CDR3 loop spans 12 amino acids. CDR3 nucleotide sequence: TGTGCCAGCAGTACCCCCAACACTGAAGCTTTCTTT. Residues: CASSTPNTEAFF.

V usage is TRBV30 and J usage is TRBJ2-1; 11 bases agree with TRBD2. Germline loops: CDR1 GTSNPN, CDR2 SVGIG (reference sequence). The CDR3 is 16 residues long. V lost 4 bases to trimming and J lost 7 bases; unmatched junction nucleotides: 12. CDR3: CAWTVISGRALNEQFF. The CDR3 DNA reads as TGTGCCTGGACTGTTATTAGCGGGAGGGCTTTGAATGAGCAGTTCTTC. The full variable domain, in which reference TRBV30 and TRBJ2-1 provide the parts outside the CDR3, is SQTIHQWPATLVQPVGSPLSLECTVEGTSNPNLYWYRQAAGRGLQLLFYSVGIGQISSEVPQNLSASRPQDRQFILSSKKLLLSDSGFYLCAWTVISGRALNEQFFGPGTRLTVL.

This sequence joins TRBV7-2 and TRBJ2-1; D is possibly TRBD2 (5 bases). The germline V and J ends were trimmed by 11 bases and 0 bases, with 5 bases remaining between them. The germline gives CDR1 SGHTA, CDR2 FQGNSA. The CDR3 has 11 residues. The DNA of the CDR3 is TGTGCCCGGGGCTCCTACAATGAGCAGTTCTTC. Encoded protein: CARGSYNEQFF.

This chain connects TRBV9 to TRBJ1-1; D possibly corresponds to TRBD1 (5 bases). The germline V and J ends were trimmed by 4 bases and 6 bases, with 19 bases remaining between them. CDR3 length equals 15 residues. Germline V gene lookup returns CDR1 SGDLS and CDR2 YYNGEE. The CDR3 bases are TGTGCCAGCAGCCTGGGACCGACCCCTGGGGCTGAAGCTTTCTTT. Translation gives CASSLGPTPGAEAFF.

This sequence joins TRBV18 and TRBJ2-7; tentative D call: TRBD2 (6 bases). CDR3 length: 18 amino acids. Germline lookup yields CDR1 KGHSH and CDR2 LQKENI. With 3 bases removed from V and 2 bases from J, the gap between germline ends came to 23 bases. In DNA form, the CDR3 reads TGTGCCAGCTCACCGCCCTCGACCAGCGGGCGGACTACCTACGAGCAGTACTTC. This encodes CASSPPSTSGRTTYEQYF.

The J gene is TRBJ2-1, the V gene TRBV28; 10 nucleotides agree with TRBD2. This CDR3 is built from 15 residues. The ends lost 5 bases at V and 7 bases at J; junction bases unmatched: 8. Germline assignment: CDR1 MDHEN and CDR2 SYDVKM. CDR3 nucleotides: TGTGCCAGCAGTCTCCTCCTAGCGGGAGAGAATGAGCAGTTCTTC. Amino acid sequence: CASSLLLAGENEQFF.

The gene calls are TRBV14 and TRBJ1-1, with unresolved D. V lost 3 bases to trimming and J lost 4 bases, with 3 bases between them. This CDR3 has 11 residues. Germline-derived CDR1 and CDR2 are SGHDN and FVKESK. CDR3 nucleotide sequence: TGTGCCAGCAGCCAGCCCACTGAAGCTTTCTTT. Translation: CASSQPTEAFF. Full variable domain (rest looked up from reference TRBV14 and TRBJ1-1): EAGVTQFPSHSVIEKGQTVTLRCDPISGHDNLYWYRRVMGKEIKFLLHFVKESKQDESGMPNNRFLAERTGGTYSTLKVQPAELEDSGVYFCASSQPTEAFFGQGTRLTVV.

The V gene is TRBV7-3, the J gene TRBJ2-1; D assignment may be TRBD1 or TRBD2 (5 bases each). Trimming removed 6 bases at V and 5 bases at J, with 17 bases between. The length of the CDR3 is 15 residues. Germline lookup yields CDR1 SGHTA and CDR2 FQGTGA. Written as DNA, the CDR3 is TGTGCCAGCAGTTCGACTCCTGGGGGTAACAATGAGCAGTTCTTC. Its protein is CASSSTPGGNNEQFF. Supplemented by reference TRBV7-3 and TRBJ2-1, the full variable domain reads GAGVSQTPSNKVTEKGKYVELRCDPISGHTALYWYRQSLGQGPEFLIYFQGTGAADDSGLPNDRFFAVRPEGSVSTLKIQRTERGDSAVYLCASSSTPGGNNEQFFGPGTRLTVL.

The chain uses TRBV18 and TRBJ1-5; D may be TRBD1 (5 bases). The length of the CDR3 is 15 residues. V dropped 3 bases and J dropped 3 bases, with 12 bases sitting between them. Germline V lookup: CDR1 KGHSH, CDR2 LQKENI. CDR3 sequence reads: CASSPGTAYNQPQHF. CDR3 nucleotides: TGTGCCAGCTCACCGGGGACGGCCTACAATCAGCCCCAGCATTTT.

This clone was observed a single time. The rearrangement joins TRBV19 to TRBJ1-6; TRBD1 might be the D (6 bases). CDR1 and CDR2 from the germline V gene are LNHDA and SQIVND (reference sequence). The CDR3 loop spans 19 amino acids. The germline V and J ends were trimmed by 6 bases and 5 bases, with 26 bases remaining between them. DNA for the CDR3: TGTGCCAGTAGCGGTGCCCAGAGGGTGGGGGCTGTGAATAATTCACCCCTCCACTTT. It codes for CASSGAQRVGAVNNSPLHF.

A note on this clone: The limits of the CDR3 on the DNA are not certain, so only TCRdb's listed CDR3 is given. V is TRBV12-3 or TRBV12-4 and J is TRBJ2-7; TRBD2, the D gene given by the table, was not confirmed from the DNA. The CDR3 sequence runs 12 residues, both termini included. CDR3 region: CASSYGLYQQYF.

The rearrangement joins TRBV12-3 or TRBV12-4 to TRBJ2-2; 7 nucleotides match TRBD2. The length of the CDR3 is 12 residues. CDR3 nucleotide sequence: TGTTGTGCCGGGGGGAGGACCGGGGAGCTGTTTTTT. It codes for CCAGGRTGELFF.

V is TRBV4-1 and J is TRBJ1-1; D is unclear. V gave up 1 base and J gave up 3 bases, with 9 bases separating them. The CDR3 spans 14 residues. Germline V gene data show CDR1 as MGHRA and CDR2 as YSYEKL. Here the CDR3 reads CASSQAVGDTEAFF. DNA for the CDR3: TGCGCCAGCAGCCAAGCGGTGGGTGACACTGAAGCTTTCTTT.

The J gene is TRBJ2-3, the V gene TRBV19, with 7 bases fitting TRBD2. CDR3 length: 16 residues. Per the germline V gene, CDR1 is LNHDA and CDR2 is SQIVND (reference sequence). The V and J ends lost 3 bases and 1 base, in that order; junction bases with no gene match: 7. The CDR3 is CASSMVAGVGTDTQYF. The CDR3 region has the DNA TGTGCCAGTAGTATGGTTGCGGGAGTGGGCACAGATACGCAGTATTTT.

On this clone: The germline gene is not matched at one end of the junction; a read error may be the cause. The chain carries TRBV4-3 and TRBJ2-1; 10 bases match TRBD2. The CDR3 is made up of 16 amino acids. From germline, CDR1 is LGHNA and CDR2 YSLEER. The CDR3 protein is CASSEEALAGDNEQFF. CDR3 in DNA: TGCGCCAGCAGCGAAGAGGCGCTAGCGGGGGACAATGAGCAGTTCTTC.

The J gene is TRBJ1-2, the V gene TRBV2; 10 bases match TRBD1. After removal of 7 bases from V and 6 bases from J, the junction contained 5 bases not matched to a gene. The CDR3 has 13 residues. CDR1 and CDR2 from the germline V gene are SNHLY and FYNNEI. The CDR3 here is CASKGQGIHGYTF. CDR3 in DNA: TGTGCCAGCAAGGGACAGGGGATACATGGCTACACCTTC.

V is TRBV2 and J is TRBJ1-4, with a possible D match to TRBD1 (6 bases). V lost 6 bases and J 5 bases, leaving 13 bases between the germline ends. Germline-derived CDR1 and CDR2 are SNHLY and FYNNEI. The CDR3 consists of 14 residues. CDR3 residues: CASRGPTGNEKLFF. As DNA, the CDR3 is TGTGCCAGCAGGGGACCCACAGGGAATGAAAAACTGTTTTTT.

The V gene is TRBV7-9, the J gene TRBJ1-2, with 8 positions matching TRBD1. This CDR3 spans 17 amino acids. Germline CDR1 SEHNR, CDR2 FQNEAQ (reference sequence). With 5 bases clipped from V and 2 bases from J, the junction kept 13 bases outside the gene matches. CDR3 bases: TGTGCCAGCAGCGCCGGGACAGGAGCTCCCCCCAACTATGGCTACACCTTC. Protein sequence: CASSAGTGAPPNYGYTF.

The chain is built from TRBV7-9 and TRBJ2-3; 11 nucleotides agree with TRBD2. The CDR3 runs to 16 residues. Per germline, CDR1 SEHNR and CDR2 FQNEAQ (reference sequence). V trimming: 2 bases; J trimming: 2 bases; junction bases outside the gene matches: 3. Written as DNA, the CDR3 is TGTGCCAGCAGCTTAACTAGCGGGAGATCCACAGATACGCAGTATTTT. Amino acids: CASSLTSGRSTDTQYF.